This T cell receptor (beta chain) was profiled in a study of technical replicates of blood from several donors. Libraries were prepared by immunoSEQ multiplex PCR; TCRdb keeps only in-frame clonotypes and omits some of them. The sample lists more than 55,000 clones; roughly nine tenths were seen once. This CDR3 has 15 amino acids. Germline CDR1 LNHNV, CDR2 YYDKDF (reference sequence). Trimming took 0 bases from V and 8 from J, leaving 14 bases between them. The sample comprised T cells isolated from PBMCs. The sequence came from a human donor in good health. The chain joins TRBV15 to TRBJ2-1; a possible D gene is TRBD2 (5 bases). CDR3 coding DNA: TGTGCCACCAGCAGAGAGGGAGTGGGAAGGGATGAGCAGTTCTTC. Its protein is CATSREGVGRDEQFF.